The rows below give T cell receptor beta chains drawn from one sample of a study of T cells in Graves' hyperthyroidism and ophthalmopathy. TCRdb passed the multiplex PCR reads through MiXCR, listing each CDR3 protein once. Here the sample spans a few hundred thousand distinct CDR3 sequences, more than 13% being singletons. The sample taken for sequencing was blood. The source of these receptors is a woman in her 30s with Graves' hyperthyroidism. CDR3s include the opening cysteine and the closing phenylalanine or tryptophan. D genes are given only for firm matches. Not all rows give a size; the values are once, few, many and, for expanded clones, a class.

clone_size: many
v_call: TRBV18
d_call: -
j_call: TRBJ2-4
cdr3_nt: TGTGCCAGCTCACCAAGTGACATTCAGTACTTC
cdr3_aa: CASSPSDIQYF

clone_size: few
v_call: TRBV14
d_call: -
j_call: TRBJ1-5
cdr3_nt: TGTGCCAGCAGCCAAGATATGGGTCATCAGCCCCAGCATTTT
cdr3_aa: CASSQDMGHQPQHF

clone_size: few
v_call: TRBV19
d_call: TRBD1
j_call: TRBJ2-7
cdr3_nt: TGTGCCAGTAGACAAAGTACCGGGACAGGGGCCTACGAGCAGTACTTC
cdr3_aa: CASRQSTGTGAYEQYF

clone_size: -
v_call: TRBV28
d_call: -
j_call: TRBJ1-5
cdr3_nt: TGTGCCAGCATTTGGGGGGCCAGCAATCAGCCCCAGCATTTT
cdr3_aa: CASIWGASNQPQHF

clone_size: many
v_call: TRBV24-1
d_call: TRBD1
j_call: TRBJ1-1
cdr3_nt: TGTGCCACCAGTTCCGGGGGAACAGGGGGAAACACTGAAGCTTTCTTT
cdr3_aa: CATSSGGTGGNTEAFF

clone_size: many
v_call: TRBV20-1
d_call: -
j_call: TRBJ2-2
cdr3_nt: TGCAGTGCTAGACCCCCAAGGATGAACACCGGGGAGCTGTTTTTT
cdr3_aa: CSARPPRMNTGELFF

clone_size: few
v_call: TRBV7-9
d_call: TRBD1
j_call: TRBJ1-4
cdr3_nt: TGTGCCAGCAGCTTAGAACAGGGGAAATCGGAAAAACTGTTTTTT
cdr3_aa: CASSLEQGKSEKLFF

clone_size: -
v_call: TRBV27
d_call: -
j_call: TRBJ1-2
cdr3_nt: TGTGCCAGCAGTTTAAGCGAGAACTATGGCTACACCTTC
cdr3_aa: CASSLSENYGYTF

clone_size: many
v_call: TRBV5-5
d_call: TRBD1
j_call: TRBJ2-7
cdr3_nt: TGTGCCAGCAGCGTACCCGGGACAGGCCTTAGAGAGCAGTACTTC
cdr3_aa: CASSVPGTGLREQYF

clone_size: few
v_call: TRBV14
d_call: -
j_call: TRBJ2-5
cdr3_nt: TGTGCCAGCAGCCTATTGGGACAAAAGGAGACCCAGTACTTC
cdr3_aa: CASSLLGQKETQYF

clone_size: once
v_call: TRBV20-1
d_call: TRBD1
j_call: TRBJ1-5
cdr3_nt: TGCAGTGCGCCGGGACAGGAGTTTAGCAATCAGCCCCAGCATTTT
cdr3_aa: CSAPGQEFSNQPQHF

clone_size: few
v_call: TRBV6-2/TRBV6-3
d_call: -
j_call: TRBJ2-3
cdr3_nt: TGTGCCAGCAGTACCCTCCGACGGGAGAGCACAGATACGCAGTATTTT
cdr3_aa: CASSTLRRESTDTQYF

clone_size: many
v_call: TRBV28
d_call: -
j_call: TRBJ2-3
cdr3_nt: TGTGCCAGCAGGTCCGGGGCAAATACGCAGTATTTT
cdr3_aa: CASRSGANTQYF

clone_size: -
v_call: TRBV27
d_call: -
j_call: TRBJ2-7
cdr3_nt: TGTGCCACCATAACCCCCTACGAGCAGTACTTC
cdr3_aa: CATITPYEQYF

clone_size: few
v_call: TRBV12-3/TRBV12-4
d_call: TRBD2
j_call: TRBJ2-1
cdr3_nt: TGTGCCAGCAGTTTGGGACTAGCGGTAAATGAGCAGTTCTTC
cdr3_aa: CASSLGLAVNEQFF

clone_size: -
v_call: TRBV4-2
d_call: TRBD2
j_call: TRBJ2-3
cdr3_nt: TGTGCCAGCAGCCCGTGGTTGGCTAGCGGGATGGACAATACGCAGTATTTT
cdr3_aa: CASSPWLASGMDNTQYF

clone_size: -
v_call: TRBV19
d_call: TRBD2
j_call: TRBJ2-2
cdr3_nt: TGTGCCAGTAGTAAGACTAGCGGGAGTTATACCGGGGAGCTGTTTTTT
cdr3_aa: CASSKTSGSYTGELFF

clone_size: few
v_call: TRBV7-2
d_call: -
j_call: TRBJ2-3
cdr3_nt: TGTGCCAGCAGCTTAGAAGGACTTAGCACAGATACGCAGTATTTT
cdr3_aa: CASSLEGLSTDTQYF

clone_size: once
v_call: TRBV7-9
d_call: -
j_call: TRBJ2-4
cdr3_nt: TGTGCCAGAGGGTTTGCGTGGCTAGCCAAAAACATTCAGTACTTC
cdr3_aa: CARGFAWLAKNIQYF

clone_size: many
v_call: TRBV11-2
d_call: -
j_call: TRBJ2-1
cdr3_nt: TGTGCCAGCAGCTTAGATCGGAGTGTGCAGTTCTTC
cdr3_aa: CASSLDRSVQFF

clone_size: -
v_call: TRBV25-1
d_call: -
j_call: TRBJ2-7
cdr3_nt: TGTGCCAGCAGCCGGGGCAGGGCCCGTTACGAGGAGCAGTACTTC
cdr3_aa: CASSRGRARYEEQYF

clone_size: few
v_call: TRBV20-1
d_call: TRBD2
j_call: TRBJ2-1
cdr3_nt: TGCAGTGCTAGAGATGGGACTAGCGGGAGACGGGAGCAGTTCTTC
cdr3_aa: CSARDGTSGRREQFF

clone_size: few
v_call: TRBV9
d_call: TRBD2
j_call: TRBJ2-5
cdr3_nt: TGTGCCAGCAGCGGCAAAAGCGGGAGTAGTGAGACCCAGTACTTC
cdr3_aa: CASSGKSGSSETQYF

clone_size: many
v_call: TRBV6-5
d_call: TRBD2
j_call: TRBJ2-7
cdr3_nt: TGTGCCAGCAGTTACCTAGCGGGAGTACGGTACGAGCAGTACTTC
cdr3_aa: CASSYLAGVRYEQYF

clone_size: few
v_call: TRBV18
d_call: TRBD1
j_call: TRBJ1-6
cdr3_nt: TGTGCCAGCTCAACTGGACAGGGGGCAACTTCACCCCTCCACTTT
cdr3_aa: CASSTGQGATSPLHF

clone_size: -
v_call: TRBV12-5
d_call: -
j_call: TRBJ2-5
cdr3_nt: TGTGCTAGTGGTTCGGGACGTTCGGCAGAGACCCAGTACTTC
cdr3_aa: CASGSGRSAETQYF

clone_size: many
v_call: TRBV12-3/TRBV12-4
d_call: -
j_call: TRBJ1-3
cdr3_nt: TGTGCCAGCAGGCGTGAAGGTTCGCTGGACCAGTACCTCTCTGGAAACACCATATATTTT
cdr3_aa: CASRREGSLDQYLSGNTIYF

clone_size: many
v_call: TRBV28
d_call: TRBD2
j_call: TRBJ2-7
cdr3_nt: TGTGCCTCCCACTTCTCAGGGGCTAGCGGGAGATACGAGCAGTACTTC
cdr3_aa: CASHFSGASGRYEQYF

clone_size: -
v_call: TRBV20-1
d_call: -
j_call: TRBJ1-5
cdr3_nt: TGCAGTGCTAGAGGACCGTTCAATCAGCCCCAGCATTTT
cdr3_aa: CSARGPFNQPQHF

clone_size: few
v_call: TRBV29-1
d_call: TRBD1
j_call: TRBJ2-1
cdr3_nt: TGCAGCTCACAGGGGGACAGGGGGACCCATGAGCAGTTCTTC
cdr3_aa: CSSQGDRGTHEQFF

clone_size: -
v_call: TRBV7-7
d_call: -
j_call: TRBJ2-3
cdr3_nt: TGTGCTAGCAGCTTAGGCAGTGGGCCAGATACGCAGTATTTT
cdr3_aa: CASSLGSGPDTQYF

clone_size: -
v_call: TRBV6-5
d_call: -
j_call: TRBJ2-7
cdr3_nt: TGTGCCAGCAGTTACGTTCAGGGTGGGTACGAGCAGCACTTC
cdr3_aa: CASSYVQGGYEQHF

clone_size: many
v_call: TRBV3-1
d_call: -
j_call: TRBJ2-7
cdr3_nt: TGTGCCAGCAGCGAAACTCCCCTCTCCTACGAGCAGTACTTC
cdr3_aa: CASSETPLSYEQYF

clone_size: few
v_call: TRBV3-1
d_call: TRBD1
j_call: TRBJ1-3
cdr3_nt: TGTGCCAGCAGCCCCCTTTTGTCAGGGGGAAAGGGAAACACCATATATTTT
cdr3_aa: CASSPLLSGGKGNTIYF

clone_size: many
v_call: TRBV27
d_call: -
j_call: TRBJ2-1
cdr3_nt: TGTGCCAGCAGTTTAGTTCGGGGTCAGGATGAGCAGTTCTTC
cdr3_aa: CASSLVRGQDEQFF

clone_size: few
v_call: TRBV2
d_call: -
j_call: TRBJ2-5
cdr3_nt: TGTGCCAGCAGTCCCGGGACAAAAGGTCCAGAGACCCAGTACTTC
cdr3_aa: CASSPGTKGPETQYF

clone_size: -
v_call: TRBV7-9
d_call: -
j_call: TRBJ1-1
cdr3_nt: TGTGCCAGCAGCTTAACGGGGGGCAGACTGAACACTGAAGCTTTCTTT
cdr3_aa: CASSLTGGRLNTEAFF